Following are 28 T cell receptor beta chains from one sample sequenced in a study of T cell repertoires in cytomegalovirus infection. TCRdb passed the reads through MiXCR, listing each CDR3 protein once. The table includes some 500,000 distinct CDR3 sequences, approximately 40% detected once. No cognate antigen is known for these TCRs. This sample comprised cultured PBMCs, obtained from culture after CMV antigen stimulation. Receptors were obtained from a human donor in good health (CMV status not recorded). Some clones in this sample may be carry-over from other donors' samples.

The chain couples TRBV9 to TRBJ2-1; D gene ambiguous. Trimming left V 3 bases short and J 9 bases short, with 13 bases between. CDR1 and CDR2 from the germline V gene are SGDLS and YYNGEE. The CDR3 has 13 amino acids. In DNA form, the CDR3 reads TGTGCCAGCAGCGAGCCCCTCATAACTGAGCAGTTCTTC. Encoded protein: CASSEPLITEQFF.

In nucleotides, the CDR3 is TGTGCCAGCAGCCCGAGGACAGGGGAGTACAATGAGCAGTTCTTC. Translated, it gives CASSPRTGEYNEQFF. The chain employs TRBV7-2 and TRBJ2-1, with TRBD1 identical over 9 bases. The CDR3 consists of 15 residues. Germline V gene lookup returns CDR1 SGHTA and CDR2 FQGNSA. With 5 bases clipped from V and 4 bases from J, the junction kept 6 bases outside the gene matches.

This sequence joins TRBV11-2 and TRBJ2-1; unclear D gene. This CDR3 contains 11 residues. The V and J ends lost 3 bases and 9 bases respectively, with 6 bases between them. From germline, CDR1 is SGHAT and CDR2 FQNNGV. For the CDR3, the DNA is TGTGCCAGCAGCTTGTGGGGTGAGCAGTTCTTC. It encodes CASSLWGEQFF.

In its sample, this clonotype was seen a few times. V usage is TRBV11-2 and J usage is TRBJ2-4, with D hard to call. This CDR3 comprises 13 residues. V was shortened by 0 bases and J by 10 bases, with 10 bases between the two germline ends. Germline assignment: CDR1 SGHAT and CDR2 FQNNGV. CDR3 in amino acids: CASSLDLKIIQYF. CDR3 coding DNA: TGTGCCAGCAGCTTAGATCTGAAGATAATTCAGTACTTC. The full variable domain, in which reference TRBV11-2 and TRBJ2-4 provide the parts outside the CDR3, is EAGVAQSPRYKIIEKRQSVAFWCNPISGHATLYWYQQILGQGPKLLIQFQNNGVVDDSQLPKDRFSAERLKGVDSTLKIQPAKLEDSAVYLCASSLDLKIIQYFGAGTRLSVL.

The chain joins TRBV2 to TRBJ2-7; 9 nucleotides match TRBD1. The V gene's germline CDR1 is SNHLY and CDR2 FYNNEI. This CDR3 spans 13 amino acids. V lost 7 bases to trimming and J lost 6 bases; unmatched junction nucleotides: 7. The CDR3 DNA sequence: TGTGCCAGCACCCCCGGGACAGGGCGCGAGCAGTACTTC. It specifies CASTPGTGREQYF. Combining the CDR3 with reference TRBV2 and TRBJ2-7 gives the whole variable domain EPEVTQTPSHQVTQMGQEVILRCVPISNHLYFYWYRQILGQKVEFLVSFYNNEISEKSEIFDDQFSVERPDGSNFTLKIRSTKLEDSAMYFCASTPGTGREQYFGPGTRLTVT.

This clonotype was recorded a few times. The CDR3 DNA reads TGTGCCAGCAGTTACGGGCGGACGGATACGCAGTATTTT. This translates into CASSYGRTDTQYF. The chain combines TRBV6-5 with TRBJ2-3, with D unresolved. The CDR3 has 13 residues. Trimming shortened V by 2 bases and J by 6 bases, and 9 bases separated the two germline ends. Germline lookup yields CDR1 MNHEY and CDR2 SVGAGI.

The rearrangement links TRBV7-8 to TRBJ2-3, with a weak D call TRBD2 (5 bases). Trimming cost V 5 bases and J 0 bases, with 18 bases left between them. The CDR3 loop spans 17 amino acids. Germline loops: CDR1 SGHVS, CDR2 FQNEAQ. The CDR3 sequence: CASSPPEAAYSTDTQYF. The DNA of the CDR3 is TGTGCCAGCAGCCCGCCGGAGGCCGCGTATAGCACAGATACGCAGTATTTT.

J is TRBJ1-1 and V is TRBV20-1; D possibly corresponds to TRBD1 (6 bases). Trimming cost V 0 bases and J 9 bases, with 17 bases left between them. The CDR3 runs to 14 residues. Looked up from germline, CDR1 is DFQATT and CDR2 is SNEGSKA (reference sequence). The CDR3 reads CSARDSWTDKKAFF. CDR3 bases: TGCAGTGCTAGAGATTCATGGACAGATAAAAAAGCTTTCTTT.

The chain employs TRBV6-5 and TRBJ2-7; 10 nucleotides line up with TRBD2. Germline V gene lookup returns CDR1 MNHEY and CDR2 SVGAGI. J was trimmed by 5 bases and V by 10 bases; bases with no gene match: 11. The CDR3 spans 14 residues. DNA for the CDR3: TGTGCCACCCGAGTGGGGCTAGCGGGAGACGAGCAGTACTTC. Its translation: CATRVGLAGDEQYF.

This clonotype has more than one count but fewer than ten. CDR3 bases: TGTGCCAGCCGTAAAACGGGAGGCGGGAACGAGCAGTACTTC. It is translated as CASRKTGGGNEQYF. The rearrangement uses TRBV7-2 and TRBJ2-7, with TRBD2 matching 7 bases. CDR3 length equals 14 residues. The V gene end was trimmed by 8 bases and the J gene end by 5 bases; junction bases not matched to a gene: 12. Per germline, CDR1 SGHTA and CDR2 FQGNSA.

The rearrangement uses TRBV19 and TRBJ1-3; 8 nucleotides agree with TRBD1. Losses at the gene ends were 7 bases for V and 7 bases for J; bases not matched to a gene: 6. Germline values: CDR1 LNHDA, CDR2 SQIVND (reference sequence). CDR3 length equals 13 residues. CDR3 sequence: CASTNQGANTIYF. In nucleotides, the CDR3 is TGTGCCAGTACTAATCAGGGGGCGAACACCATATATTTT.

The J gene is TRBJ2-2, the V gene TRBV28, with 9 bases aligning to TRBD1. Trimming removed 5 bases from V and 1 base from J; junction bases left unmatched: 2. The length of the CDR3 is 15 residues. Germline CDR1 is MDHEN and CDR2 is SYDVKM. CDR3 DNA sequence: TGTGCCAGCAGTCACAGGGGGCGGAACACCGGGGAGCTGTTTTTT. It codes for CASSHRGRNTGELFF.

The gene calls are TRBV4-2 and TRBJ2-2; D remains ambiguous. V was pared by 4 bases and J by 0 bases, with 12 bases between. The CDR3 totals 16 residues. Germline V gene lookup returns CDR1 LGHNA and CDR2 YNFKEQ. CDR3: CASSRLEAPNTGELFF. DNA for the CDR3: TGTGCCAGCAGCCGCCTTGAGGCGCCGAACACCGGGGAGCTGTTTTTT.

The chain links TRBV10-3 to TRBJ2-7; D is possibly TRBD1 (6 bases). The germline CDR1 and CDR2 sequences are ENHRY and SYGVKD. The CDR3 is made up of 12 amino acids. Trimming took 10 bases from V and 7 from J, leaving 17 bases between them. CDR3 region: CATTTGLEEQYF. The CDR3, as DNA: TGTGCCACCACGACAGGTTTGGAAGAGCAGTACTTC.

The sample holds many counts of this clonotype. CDR3 sequence: CASSPSRGPQETQYF. For the CDR3, the DNA is TGTGCCAGCAGCCCCTCCCGTGGGCCCCAAGAGACCCAGTACTTC. J is TRBJ2-5 and V is TRBV7-8, with no clear D. Trimming shortened V by 5 bases and J by 1 base, and 14 bases separated the two germline ends. CDR3 length: 15 residues. Germline loops: CDR1 SGHVS, CDR2 FQNEAQ.

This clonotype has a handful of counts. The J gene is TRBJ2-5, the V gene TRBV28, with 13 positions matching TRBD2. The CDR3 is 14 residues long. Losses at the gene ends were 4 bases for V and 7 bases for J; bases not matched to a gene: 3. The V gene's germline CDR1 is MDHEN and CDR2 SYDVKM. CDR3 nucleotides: TGTGCCAGCAGTTCCCGACTAGCGGGAGGGACCCAGTACTTC. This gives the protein CASSSRLAGGTQYF.

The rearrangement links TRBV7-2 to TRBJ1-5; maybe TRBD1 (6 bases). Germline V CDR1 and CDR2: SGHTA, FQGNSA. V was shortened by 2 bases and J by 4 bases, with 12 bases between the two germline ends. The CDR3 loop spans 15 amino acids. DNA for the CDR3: TGTGCCAGCAGCTTAAAGACAGGTTCTAATCAGCCCCAGCATTTT. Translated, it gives CASSLKTGSNQPQHF.

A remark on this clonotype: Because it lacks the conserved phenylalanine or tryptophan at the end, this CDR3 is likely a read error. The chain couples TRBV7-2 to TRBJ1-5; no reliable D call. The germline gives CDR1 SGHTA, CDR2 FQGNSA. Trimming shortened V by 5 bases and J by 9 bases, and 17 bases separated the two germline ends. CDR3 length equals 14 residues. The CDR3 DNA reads TGTGCCAGCAGCCTGGGGAAAGGCCTATGGCCCCAGCATGTT. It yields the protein CASSLGKGLWPQHV.

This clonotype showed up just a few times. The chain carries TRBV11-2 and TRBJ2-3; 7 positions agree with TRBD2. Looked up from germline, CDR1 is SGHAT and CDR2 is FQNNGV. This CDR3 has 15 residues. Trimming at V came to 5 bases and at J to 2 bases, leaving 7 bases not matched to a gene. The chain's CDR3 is CASSRWGGATDTQYF. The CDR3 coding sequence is TGTGCCAGCAGCCGGTGGGGGGGTGCCACAGATACGCAGTATTTT. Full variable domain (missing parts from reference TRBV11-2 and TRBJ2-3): EAGVAQSPRYKIIEKRQSVAFWCNPISGHATLYWYQQILGQGPKLLIQFQNNGVVDDSQLPKDRFSAERLKGVDSTLKIQPAKLEDSAVYLCASSRWGGATDTQYFGPGTRLTVL.

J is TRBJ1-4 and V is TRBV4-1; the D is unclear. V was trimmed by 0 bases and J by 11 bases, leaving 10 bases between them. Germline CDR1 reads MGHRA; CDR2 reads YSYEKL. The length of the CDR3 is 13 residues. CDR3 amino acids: CASSQELGWKLFF. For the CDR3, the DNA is TGCGCCAGCAGCCAAGAACTGGGGTGGAAACTGTTTTTT.

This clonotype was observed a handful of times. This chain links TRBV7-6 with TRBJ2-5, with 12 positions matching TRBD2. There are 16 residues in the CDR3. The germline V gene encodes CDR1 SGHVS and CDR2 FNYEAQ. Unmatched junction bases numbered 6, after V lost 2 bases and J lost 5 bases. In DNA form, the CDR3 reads TGTGCCAGCAGCTTAAAGCTAGCGGGAGGGCTGGAGACCCAGTACTTC. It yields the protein CASSLKLAGGLETQYF.

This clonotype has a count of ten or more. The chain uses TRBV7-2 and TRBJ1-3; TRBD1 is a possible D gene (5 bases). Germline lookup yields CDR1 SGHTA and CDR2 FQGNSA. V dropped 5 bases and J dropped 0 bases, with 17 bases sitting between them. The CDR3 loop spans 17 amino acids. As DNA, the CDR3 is TGTGCCAGCAGCCCAAGTAGGGGAATGAGCTCTGGAAACACCATATATTTT. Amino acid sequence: CASSPSRGMSSGNTIYF.

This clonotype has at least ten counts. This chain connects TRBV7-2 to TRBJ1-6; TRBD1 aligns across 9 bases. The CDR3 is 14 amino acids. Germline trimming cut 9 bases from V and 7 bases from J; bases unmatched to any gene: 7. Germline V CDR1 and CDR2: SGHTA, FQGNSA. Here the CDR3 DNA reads TGTGCCAGTTCGACAGGGGGAATGAATTCACCCCTCCACTTT. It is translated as CASSTGGMNSPLHF.

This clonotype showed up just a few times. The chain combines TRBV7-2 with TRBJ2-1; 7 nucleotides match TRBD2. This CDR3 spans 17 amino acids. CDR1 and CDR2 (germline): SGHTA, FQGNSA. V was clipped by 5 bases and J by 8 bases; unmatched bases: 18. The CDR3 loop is CASSPHWGGGRRDEQFF. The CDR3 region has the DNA TGTGCCAGCAGCCCGCACTGGGGGGGGGGACGTAGGGATGAGCAGTTCTTC.

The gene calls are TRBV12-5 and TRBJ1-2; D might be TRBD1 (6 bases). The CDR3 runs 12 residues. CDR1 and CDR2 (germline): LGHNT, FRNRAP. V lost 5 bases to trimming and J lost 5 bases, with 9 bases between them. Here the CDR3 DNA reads TGTGCTAGTGGTCTAGGGGGGTATGGCTACACCTTC. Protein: CASGLGGYGYTF. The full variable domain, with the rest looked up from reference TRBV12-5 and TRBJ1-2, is DARVTQTPRHKVTEMGQEVTMRCQPILGHNTVFWYRQTMMQGLELLAYFRNRAPLDDSGMPKDRFSAEMPDATLATLKIQPSEPRDSAVYFCASGLGGYGYTFGSGTRLTVV.

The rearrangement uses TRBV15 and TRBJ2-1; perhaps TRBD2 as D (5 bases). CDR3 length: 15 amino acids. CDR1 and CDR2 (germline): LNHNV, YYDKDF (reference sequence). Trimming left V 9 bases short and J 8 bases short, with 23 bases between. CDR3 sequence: CATSDGVNTIDEQFF. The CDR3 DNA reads TGTGCCACGTCAGACGGGGTCAATACAATCGATGAGCAGTTCTTC.

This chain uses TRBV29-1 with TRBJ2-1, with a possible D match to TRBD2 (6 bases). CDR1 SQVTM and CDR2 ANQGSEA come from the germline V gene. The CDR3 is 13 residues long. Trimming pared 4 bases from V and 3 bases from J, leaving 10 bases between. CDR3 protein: CSVAGGVYNEQFF. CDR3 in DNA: TGCAGCGTTGCCGGGGGTGTCTACAATGAGCAGTTCTTC.

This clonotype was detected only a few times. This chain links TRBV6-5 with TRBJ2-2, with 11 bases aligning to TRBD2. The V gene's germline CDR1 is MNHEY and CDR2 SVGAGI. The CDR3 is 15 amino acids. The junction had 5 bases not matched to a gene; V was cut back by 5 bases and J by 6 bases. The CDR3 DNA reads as TGTGCCAGCAGTGAACTAGCGGGAGTCGCCGGGGAGCTGTTTTTT. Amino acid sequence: CASSELAGVAGELFF.